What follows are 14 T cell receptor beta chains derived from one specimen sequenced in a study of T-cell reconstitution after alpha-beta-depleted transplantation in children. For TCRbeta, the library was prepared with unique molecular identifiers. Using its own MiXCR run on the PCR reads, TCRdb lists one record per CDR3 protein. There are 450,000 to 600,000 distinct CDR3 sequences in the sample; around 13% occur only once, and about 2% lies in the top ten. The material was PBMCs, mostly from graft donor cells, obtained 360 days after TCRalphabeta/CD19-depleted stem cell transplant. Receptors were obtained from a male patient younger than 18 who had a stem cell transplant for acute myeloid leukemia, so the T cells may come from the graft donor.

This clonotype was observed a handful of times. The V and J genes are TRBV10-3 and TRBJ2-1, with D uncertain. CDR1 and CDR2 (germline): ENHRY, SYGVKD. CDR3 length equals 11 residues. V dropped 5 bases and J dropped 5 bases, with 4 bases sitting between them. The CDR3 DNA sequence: TGTGCCATCAGTCCAAACAATGAGCAGTTCTTC. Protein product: CAISPNNEQFF.

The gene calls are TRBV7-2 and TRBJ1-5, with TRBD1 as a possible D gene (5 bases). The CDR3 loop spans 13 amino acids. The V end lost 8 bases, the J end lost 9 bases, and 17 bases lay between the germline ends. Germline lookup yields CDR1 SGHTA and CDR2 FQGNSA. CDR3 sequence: CASASGGIRPQHF. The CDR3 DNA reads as TGTGCCAGCGCCTCGGGGGGGATAAGGCCCCAGCATTTT.

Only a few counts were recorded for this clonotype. CDR3 loop: CASSTAAPRLAGVLTDTQYF. The CDR3 DNA reads TGTGCCAGCAGCACCGCTGCCCCTAGACTAGCGGGAGTGCTCACAGATACGCAGTATTTT. The genes are TRBV7-9 and TRBJ2-3, with 12 bases identical to TRBD2. V lost 5 bases to trimming and J lost 2 bases; unmatched junction nucleotides: 17. Germline V gene sequence: CDR1 SEHNR, CDR2 FQNEAQ (reference sequence). The CDR3 is 20 amino acids.

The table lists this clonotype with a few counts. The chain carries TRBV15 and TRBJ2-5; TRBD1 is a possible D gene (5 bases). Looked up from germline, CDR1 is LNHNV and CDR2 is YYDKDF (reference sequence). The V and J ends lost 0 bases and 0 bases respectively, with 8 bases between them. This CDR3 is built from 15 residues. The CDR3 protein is CATSRDLGDQETQYF. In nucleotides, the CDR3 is TGTGCCACCAGCAGAGATCTAGGGGACCAAGAGACCCAGTACTTC.

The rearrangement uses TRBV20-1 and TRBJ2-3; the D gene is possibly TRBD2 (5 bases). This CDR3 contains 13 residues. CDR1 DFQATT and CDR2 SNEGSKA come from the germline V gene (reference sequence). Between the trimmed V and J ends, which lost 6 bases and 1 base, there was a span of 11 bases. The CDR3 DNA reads TGCAGTGCCCCCGGGGTCGGCACAGATACGCAGTATTTT. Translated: CSAPGVGTDTQYF.

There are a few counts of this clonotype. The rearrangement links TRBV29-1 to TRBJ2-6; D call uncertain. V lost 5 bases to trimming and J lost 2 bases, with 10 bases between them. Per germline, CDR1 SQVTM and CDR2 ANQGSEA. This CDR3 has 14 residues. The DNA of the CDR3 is TGCAGCGTTTCACCCAGTGCTGGGGCCAACGTCCTGACTTTC. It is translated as CSVSPSAGANVLTF.

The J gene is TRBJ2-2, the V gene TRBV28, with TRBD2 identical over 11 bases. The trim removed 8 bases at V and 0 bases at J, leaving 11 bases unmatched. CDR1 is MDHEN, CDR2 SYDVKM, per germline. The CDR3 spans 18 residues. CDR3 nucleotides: TGTGCCAGCTTGGGGTCCGGGACTAGCGGACCGAACACCGGGGAGCTGTTTTTT. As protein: CASLGSGTSGPNTGELFF.

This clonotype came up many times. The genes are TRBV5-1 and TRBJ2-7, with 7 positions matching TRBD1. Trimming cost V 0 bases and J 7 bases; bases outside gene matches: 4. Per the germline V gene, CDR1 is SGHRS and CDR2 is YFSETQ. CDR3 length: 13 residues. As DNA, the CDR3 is TGCGCCAGCAGCTTGGCAGGGGGTTGGGAGCAGTACTTC. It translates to CASSLAGGWEQYF.

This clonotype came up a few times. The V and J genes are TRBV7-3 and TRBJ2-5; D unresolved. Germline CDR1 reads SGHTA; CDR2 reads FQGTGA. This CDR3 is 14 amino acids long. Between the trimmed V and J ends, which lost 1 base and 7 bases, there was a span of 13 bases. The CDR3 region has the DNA TGTGCCAGCAGCTTAAGAGGCCTGGCTGGGACCCAGTACTTC. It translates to CASSLRGLAGTQYF.

The CDR3 nucleotides read TGTGCCACCAGTGATCCACCCTGCCCCGACAGGTACTACGAGCAGTACTTC. Encoded protein: CATSDPPCPDRYYEQYF. This chain joins TRBV24-1 and TRBJ2-7, with D possibly TRBD1 on 6 matching bases. Trimming cost V 3 bases and J 3 bases, with 20 bases left between them. Germline V gene sequence: CDR1 KGHDR, CDR2 SFDVKD. The length of the CDR3 is 17 residues.

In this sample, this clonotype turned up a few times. CDR3 in amino acids: CASSYPRSNQPQHF. DNA of the CDR3: TGTGCCAGCAGTTACCCCCGAAGCAATCAGCCCCAGCATTTT. The V call is TRBV6-2 or TRBV6-3, the J call TRBJ1-5; no clear D gene. Deletions cut 2 bases from V and 1 base from J, with 6 bases between. CDR1 MNHEY and CDR2 SVGEGT come from the germline V gene. The CDR3 is 14 amino acids.

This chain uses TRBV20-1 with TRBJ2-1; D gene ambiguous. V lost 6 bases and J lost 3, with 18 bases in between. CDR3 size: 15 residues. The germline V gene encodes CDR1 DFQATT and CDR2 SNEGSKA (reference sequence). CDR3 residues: CSAGPGNNYYNEQFF. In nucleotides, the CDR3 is TGCAGTGCCGGCCCGGGCAATAACTACTACAATGAGCAGTTCTTC.

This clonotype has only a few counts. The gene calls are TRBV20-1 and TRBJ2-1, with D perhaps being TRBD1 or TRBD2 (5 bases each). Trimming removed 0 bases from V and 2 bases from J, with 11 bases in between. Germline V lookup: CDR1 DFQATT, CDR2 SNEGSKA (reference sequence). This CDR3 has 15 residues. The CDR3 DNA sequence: TGCAGTGCTAGAGACGGGACCGTCGCCTACAATGAGCAGTTCTTC. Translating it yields CSARDGTVAYNEQFF.

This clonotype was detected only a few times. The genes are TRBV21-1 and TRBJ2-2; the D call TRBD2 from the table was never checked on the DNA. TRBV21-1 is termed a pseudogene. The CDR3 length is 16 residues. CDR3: CASSKGGLAGVGELFF. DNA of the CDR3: TGTGCCAGCAGCAAAGGGGGACTAGCGGGAGTGGGGGAGCTGTTTTTT.